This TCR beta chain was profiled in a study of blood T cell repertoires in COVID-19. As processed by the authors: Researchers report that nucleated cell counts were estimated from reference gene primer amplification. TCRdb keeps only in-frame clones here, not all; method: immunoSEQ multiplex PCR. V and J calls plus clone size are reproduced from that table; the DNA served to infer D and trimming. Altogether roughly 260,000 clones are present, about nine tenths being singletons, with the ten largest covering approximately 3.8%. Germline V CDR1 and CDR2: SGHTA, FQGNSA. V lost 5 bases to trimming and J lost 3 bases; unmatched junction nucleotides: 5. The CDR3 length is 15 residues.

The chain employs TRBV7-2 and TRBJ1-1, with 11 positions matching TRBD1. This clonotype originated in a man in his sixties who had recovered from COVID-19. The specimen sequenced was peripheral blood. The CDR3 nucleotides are TGTGCCAGCAGCATACCGGGACAGGGGGACACTGAAGCTTTCTTT. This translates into CASSIPGQGDTEAFF.